This is a list of T cell receptor beta chains from one sample in a study of OX40 agonist ivuxolimab in advanced cancers. Method: immunoSEQ multiplex PCR; TCRdb's copy keeps in-frame clones and lacks some. The data hold tens of thousands of clones, with about 88% observed a single time. The sample was CD4+ or CD8+ T cells sorted from blood, taken in a trial of the OX40 agonist ivuxolimab. These TCRs come from an adult with an advanced solid tumor such as melanoma, head and neck, liver or kidney cancer. Both conserved end residues are part of each CDR3. D genes are given only for firm matches. Clone size is stated in some rows and not others, as once, few, many or a class when expanded.

V gene	clone size	J gene	D gene	CDR3 DNA	CDR3 protein
TRBV7-9	.	TRBJ2-1	.	TGTGCCAGCAGCTTCCAGCGTAATGAGCAGTTCTTC	CASSFQRNEQFF
TRBV25-1	once	TRBJ1-1	.	TGTGCCAGCGTAGGGCGGGGCACTGAAGCTTTCTTT	CASVGRGTEAFF
TRBV4-1	.	TRBJ2-4	TRBD1	TGCGCCAGCAGCCAGGGTCGGGTGGACAGGGAAAACATTCAGTACTTC	CASSQGRVDRENIQYF
TRBV7-9	.	TRBJ2-3	.	TGTGCCAGCAGCTTATTACAGTATCGTACTAGCACAGATACGCAGTATTTT	CASSLLQYRTSTDTQYF
TRBV16	.	TRBJ2-1	.	TGTGCCAGCAGCCTCCGGGAGTACAATGAGCAGTTCTTC	CASSLREYNEQFF
TRBV29-1	.	TRBJ2-7	TRBD1	TGCAGCTACGGACAGGGGCGCTACGAGCAGTACTTC	CSYGQGRYEQYF
TRBV7-6	.	TRBJ2-5	TRBD2	TGTGCCCCCTCAAGGCGGGGGGCTCTGCAAGAGACCCAGTACTTC	CAPSRRGALQETQYF
TRBV7-6	.	TRBJ1-2	TRBD1	TGTGCCAGCAGCTTAGGGAGGACAGGCATCAACTATGGCTACACCTTC	CASSLGRTGINYGYTF
TRBV5-1	.	TRBJ2-7	TRBD2	TGCGCCAGCAGCCCTGGGGTACTAGCGGAGATCTACGAGCAGTACTTC	CASSPGVLAEIYEQYF
TRBV2	.	TRBJ2-1	.	TGTGCCAGCAGTGGAGACAGTCATAGGGAGCAGTTCTTC	CASSGDSHREQFF
TRBV5-1	.	TRBJ1-2	TRBD1	TGCGCCAGCAGCTCGCCCGGGACAGGGGGTGATGGCTACACCTTC	CASSSPGTGGDGYTF
TRBV11-3	.	TRBJ2-7	.	TGTGCCAGCAGCTCGCGCGGCCCCTACGAGCAGTACTTC	CASSSRGPYEQYF
TRBV6-5	few	TRBJ1-2	TRBD1	TGTGCCAGCAGTTACAGGGGGCAGGGGCGACGGGGTGGCTACACCTTC	CASSYRGQGRRGGYTF
TRBV30	.	TRBJ2-3	.	TGTGCCTGGAGTTTGTGGGGGAGAGATACGCAGTATTTT	CAWSLWGRDTQYF
TRBV7-9	.	TRBJ1-3	.	TGTGCCAGCAGCTTAGCCCTGACCTACTCTGGAAACACCATATATTTT	CASSLALTYSGNTIYF
TRBV7-2	.	TRBJ2-5	.	TGTGCCAGCGCGCTCGGCGGACCACAAGAGACCCAGTACTTC	CASALGGPQETQYF